The sequence of this T cell receptor (beta chain) was determined in a study of radiation and T cells in renal cell carcinoma. Measured with immunoSEQ multiplex PCR; TCRdb has only the in-frame clones, and not every one. This sample has approximately 100,000 clones, with roughly 90% found just once. The CDR3 covers 16 residues. V shed 1 base and J shed 3 bases, with 16 bases lying between them. Germline lookup yields CDR1 SGHVS and CDR2 FQNEAQ. Time point described: baseline pretreatment blood. Treatment noted: 15 Gy SBRT to primary tumor, nephrectomy 4 weeks later. The genes are TRBV7-8 and TRBJ2-7; D unresolved. This sample comprised blood, obtained from a patient whose treatment included radiotherapy and nephrectomy. The clonotype comes from a middle-aged man with renal cell carcinoma. The CDR3 loop reads CASSLGGSTISYEQYF. CDR3 in DNA: TGTGCCAGCAGCTTAGGCGGTTCGACGATTAGCTACGAGCAGTACTTC.